One and the same sample provided the 2 T cell receptor beta chains below, sequenced in a study of lymphopenia after photon versus proton radiotherapy. Sequencing used immunoSEQ multiplex PCR; TCRdb keeps in-frame clones, though not all of them. The sample carries around 160,000 clones, 88% recorded once. The sequenced sample was peripheral blood, obtained from a patient treated with photon-based radiotherapy. These receptors all come from a man aged 50 to 59 with gastric cancer.

The genes are TRBV6-6 and TRBJ2-7; D uncertain. This CDR3 contains 12 residues. Germline lookup yields CDR1 MNHNY and CDR2 SVGAGI (reference sequence). The ends were cut back, 5 bases at V and 3 bases at J, with 8 bases in the middle. This CDR3 reads CASSRQNYEQYF. CDR3 bases: TGTGCCAGCAGTCGTCAGAACTACGAGCAGTACTTC.

V and J are TRBV6-1 and TRBJ1-2; the D is unclear. This CDR3 spans 17 amino acids. V was pared by 3 bases and J by 4 bases, with 21 bases between. CDR1 is MNHNS and CDR2 is SASEGT in the germline V gene. The CDR3, as DNA: TGTGCCAGCAGTGATCCGGGTGGGCCCCTTGGGGTCTATGGCTACACCTTC. The encoded protein is CASSDPGGPLGVYGYTF.